Presented here are 30 T cell receptor beta chains from one specimen sequenced in a study of blood T cell repertoires in COVID-19. TCRdb's copy holds only in-frame clones and misses some; the assay was immunoSEQ multiplex PCR. There are over 200,000 clones in the sample; about 90% occur only once, and roughly 12% lies in the top ten. The sample consisted of peripheral blood. The receptor source for this set is a woman between 18 and 30 years old who had recovered from COVID-19.

The rearrangement joins TRBV10-3 to TRBJ2-3; 8 positions match TRBD2. With 3 bases clipped from V and 3 bases from J, the junction kept 2 bases outside the gene matches. This CDR3 has 14 residues. Germline values: CDR1 ENHRY, CDR2 SYGVKD. As DNA, the CDR3 is TGTGCCATCAGTGAAGCGGGAGAAACAGATACGCAGTATTTT. It specifies CAISEAGETDTQYF.

This clone was seen only once. The rearrangement uses TRBV15 and TRBJ2-2; 7 bases align to TRBD1. This CDR3 has 18 amino acids. Germline lookup yields CDR1 LNHNV and CDR2 YYDKDF (reference sequence). Unmatched junction bases numbered 12, after V lost 4 bases and J lost 1 base. For the CDR3, the DNA is TGTGCCACCAGCACCAAGCCGCCGGGACAGCAGAACACCGGGGAGCTGTTTTTT. Amino acids: CATSTKPPGQQNTGELFF. The variable domain in full, with the rest retrieved from reference TRBV15 and TRBJ2-2, is DAMVIQNPRYQVTQFGKPVTLSCSQTLNHNVMYWYQQKSSQAPKLLFHYYDKDFNNEADTPDNFQSRRPNTSFCFLDIRSPGLGDTAMYLCATSTKPPGQQNTGELFFGEGSRLTVL.

The genes are TRBV10-3 and TRBJ1-5; 7 bases align to TRBD1. Losses at the gene ends were 2 bases for V and 4 bases for J; bases not matched to a gene: 2. This CDR3 has 14 residues. CDR1 is ENHRY, CDR2 SYGVKD, per germline. Here the CDR3 DNA reads TGTGCCATCAGTGAGGCAGGGGGAAATCAGCCCCAGCATTTT. It codes for CAISEAGGNQPQHF.

The chain links TRBV19 to TRBJ1-5, with D perhaps TRBD1 (5 bases). Trimming pared 2 bases from V and 5 bases from J, leaving 10 bases between. The CDR3 is made up of 14 amino acids. Germline V gene data show CDR1 as LNHDA and CDR2 as SQIVND (reference sequence). CDR3 sequence: CASSISWGDQPQHF. The DNA for the CDR3 is TGTGCCAGTAGTATAAGTTGGGGGGATCAGCCCCAGCATTTT.

This clone was seen once. The chain recombines TRBV2 with TRBJ1-5; D is undetermined. The CDR3 runs 16 residues. V gave up 2 bases and J gave up 5 bases, with 16 bases separating them. Germline V lookup: CDR1 SNHLY, CDR2 FYNNEI. The CDR3 is CASSELGGGFYQPQHF. In DNA, the CDR3 is TGTGCCAGCAGTGAACTAGGCGGAGGTTTTTATCAGCCCCAGCATTTT. The whole variable domain, filled in from reference TRBV2 and TRBJ1-5, reads EPEVTQTPSHQVTQMGQEVILRCVPISNHLYFYWYRQILGQKVEFLVSFYNNEISEKSEIFDDQFSVERPDGSNFTLKIRSTKLEDSAMYFCASSELGGGFYQPQHFGDGTRLSIL.

Worth noting for this clone: This CDR3 is also generated by other DNA sequences in the sample. The DNA for the CDR3 is TGTGCCAGCAGCTTGGGGCAGATGAACACTGAAGCTTTCTTT. Encoded protein: CASSLGQMNTEAFF. The chain combines TRBV7-9 with TRBJ1-1; TRBD1 is a possible D gene (5 bases). The germline V and J ends were trimmed by 3 bases and 0 bases, with 8 bases remaining between them. Germline CDR1 reads SEHNR; CDR2 reads FQNEAQ (reference sequence). This CDR3 has 14 residues.

J is TRBJ1-1 and V is TRBV18; 8 bases agree with TRBD1. Trimming cost V 4 bases and J 4 bases; bases outside gene matches: 8. The CDR3 has 15 residues. Germline V lookup: CDR1 KGHSH, CDR2 LQKENI. The CDR3: CASSRTGTGGTEAFF. The CDR3 region has the DNA TGTGCCAGCTCACGGACCGGGACAGGCGGCACTGAAGCTTTCTTT.

V and J are TRBV4-3 and TRBJ2-7, with 9 positions matching TRBD1. This CDR3 spans 19 amino acids. Germline values: CDR1 LGHNA, CDR2 YSLEER. V lost 0 bases, J lost 3 bases, and 15 bases stayed unmatched. The CDR3 protein is CASSQDQSDHRDRVYEQYF. CDR3 sequence (DNA): TGCGCCAGCAGCCAAGATCAGAGCGACCACCGGGACAGGGTCTACGAGCAGTACTTC.

This clone came up once. V and J are TRBV30 and TRBJ1-2; D perhaps matches TRBD1 (6 bases). Trimming cost V 3 bases and J 3 bases, with 17 bases left between them. The CDR3 length is 15 residues. The germline gives CDR1 GTSNPN, CDR2 SVGIG (reference sequence). The DNA of the CDR3 is TGTGCCTGGAGGGGAATACAGGGTGTGGACTATGGCTACACCTTC. It encodes CAWRGIQGVDYGYTF.

This chain links TRBV2 with TRBJ2-1; 10 bases align to TRBD2. From germline, CDR1 is SNHLY and CDR2 FYNNEI. With 7 bases clipped from V and 4 bases from J, the junction kept 7 bases outside the gene matches. The CDR3 contains 15 residues. This CDR3 is CASKFGLAAYNEQFF. CDR3 nucleotides: TGTGCCAGCAAGTTCGGACTAGCGGCTTACAATGAGCAGTTCTTC.

The chain is built from TRBV6-2 or TRBV6-3 and TRBJ2-3, with a weak D call TRBD1 (5 bases). V lost 4 bases and J lost 5, with 10 bases in between. The CDR3 is made up of 13 amino acids. Germline loops: CDR1 MNHEY, CDR2 SVGEGT. CDR3 sequence (DNA): TGTGCCAGCAGTTCATATAGGGGAGATACGCAGTATTTT. Protein sequence: CASSSYRGDTQYF.

The V and J genes are TRBV12-3 or TRBV12-4 and TRBJ2-1; TRBD1 might be the D (6 bases). This CDR3 is built from 12 residues. Trimming took 6 bases from V and 9 from J, leaving 12 bases between them. For the CDR3, the DNA is TGTGCCAGCAGACCTCAGGGGCGTGAGCAGTTCTTC. This translates into CASRPQGREQFF.

The DNA of the CDR3 is TGCGCCAGCAGCCGACGGACAGGGGGAGGTTACGAGCAGTACTTC. This codes for CASSRRTGGGYEQYF. The chain recombines TRBV5-1 with TRBJ2-7; 10 bases match TRBD1. The V gene end was trimmed by 4 bases and the J gene end by 4 bases; junction bases not matched to a gene: 8. Germline assignment: CDR1 SGHRS and CDR2 YFSETQ. The CDR3 sequence is 15 residues long. Supplemented by reference TRBV5-1 and TRBJ2-7, the full variable domain reads KAGVTQTPRYLIKTRGQQVTLSCSPISGHRSVSWYQQTPGQGLQFLFEYFSETQRNKGNFPGRFSGRQFSNSRSEMNVSTLELGDSALYLCASSRRTGGGYEQYFGPGTRLTVT.

This sequence joins TRBV27 and TRBJ1-4; 7 bases line up with TRBD1. The CDR3 has 15 amino acids. V shed 6 bases and J 5 bases; nucleotides not matched to a gene: 9. Germline assignment: CDR1 MNHEY and CDR2 SMNVEV (reference sequence). The CDR3 DNA sequence: TGTGCCAGCAGGGTGAGGGGGCGTTTGAATGAAAAACTGTTTTTT. It yields the protein CASRVRGRLNEKLFF.

The chain has TRBV13 and TRBJ2-1, with a tentative D call TRBD1 (6 bases). The CDR3 sequence is 16 residues long. V was clipped by 4 bases and J by 0 bases, with 13 bases between them. Germline V gives CDR1 PRHDT, CDR2 FYEKMQ (reference sequence). As DNA, the CDR3 is TGTGCCAGCAGCTCACGAGGGGGAATCTCCTACAATGAGCAGTTCTTC. Its translation: CASSSRGGISYNEQFF.

This chain links TRBV7-2 with TRBJ1-4, with unresolved D. CDR1 is SGHTA, CDR2 FQGNSA, per germline. CDR3 length: 15 residues. Between the trimmed V and J ends, which lost 3 bases and 0 bases, there was a span of 8 bases. The CDR3 here is CASSLVAATNEKLFF. The CDR3 region has the DNA TGTGCCAGCAGCTTGGTGGCTGCAACTAATGAAAAACTGTTTTTT.

This clone occurred once. The V gene is TRBV25-1, the J gene TRBJ2-5; possible D gene TRBD1, 6 bases. V was clipped by 5 bases and J by 0 bases, with 19 bases between them. Germline V gene lookup returns CDR1 MGHDK and CDR2 SYGVNS. The CDR3 totals 17 residues. The CDR3 DNA reads TGTGCCAGCAGTATTGGGTTGGGGGCCCCCGACCAAGAGACCCAGTACTTC. Protein: CASSIGLGAPDQETQYF.

This rearrangement joins TRBV30 to TRBJ1-6; TRBD1 matches at 9 bases. The J segment lost 7 bases and the V segment lost 3 bases, leaving 7 bases of the junction unmatched. The CDR3 is 15 amino acids. Germline lookup yields CDR1 GTSNPN and CDR2 SVGIG (reference sequence). The CDR3: CAWSLLGQGNSPLHF. The CDR3 bases are TGTGCCTGGAGCCTCCTCGGACAGGGGAATTCACCCCTCCACTTT.

This chain connects TRBV13 to TRBJ2-5; TRBD1 aligns across 10 bases. Germline loops: CDR1 PRHDT, CDR2 FYEKMQ (reference sequence). The CDR3 is 14 amino acids. The junction had 3 bases not matched to a gene; V was cut back by 3 bases and J by 5 bases. The CDR3 coding sequence is TGTGCCAGCAGCTTCGGGACAGGGGCCGAGACCCAGTACTTC. It specifies CASSFGTGAETQYF.

The V call is TRBV5-1, the J call TRBJ2-7; 8 bases agree with TRBD1. Looked up from germline, CDR1 is SGHRS and CDR2 is YFSETQ. CDR3 length equals 14 residues. The trim removed 1 base at V and 6 bases at J, leaving 6 bases unmatched. CDR3 residues: CASSLSDRVTEQYF. The DNA of the CDR3 is TGCGCCAGCAGCTTGTCGGACAGGGTGACCGAGCAGTACTTC.

The chain recombines TRBV7-9 with TRBJ2-1; tentative D call: TRBD1 (5 bases). Germline V CDR1 and CDR2: SEHNR, FQNEAQ (reference sequence). V lost 7 bases to trimming and J lost 5 bases, with 12 bases between them. The CDR3 length is 13 residues. CDR3 sequence: CASTKTENNEQFF. DNA for the CDR3: TGTGCCAGCACCAAGACAGAGAACAATGAGCAGTTCTTC.

V usage is TRBV28 and J usage is TRBJ2-7; 7 nucleotides agree with TRBD1. The germline CDR1 and CDR2 sequences are MDHEN and SYDVKM. Trimming took 7 bases from V and 3 from J; bases not matched to a gene: 12. This CDR3 is 15 amino acids long. CDR3 coding DNA: TGTGCCAGCACCAGACAGGGTGGGGTGGACTACGAGCAGTACTTC. As protein: CASTRQGGVDYEQYF.

V gene TRBV5-4 combines with J gene TRBJ1-4, with a tentative D call TRBD1 (6 bases). CDR1 SGHNT and CDR2 YYREEE come from the germline V gene (reference sequence). CDR3 length: 13 amino acids. Trimming cost V 4 bases and J 8 bases, with 12 bases left between them. CDR3 nucleotides: TGTGCCAGCAGCCTTAGGGGGAACGAAAAACTGTTTTTT. Its translation: CASSLRGNEKLFF.

This clone has more than one count but fewer than ten. The V call is TRBV25-1, the J call TRBJ1-6, with D unresolved. CDR3 length equals 12 residues. V was cut by 5 bases and J by 7 bases, with 6 bases left in between. Germline CDR1 MGHDK, CDR2 SYGVNS. The DNA of the CDR3 is TGTGCCAGCAGTTCCCAAAATTCACCCCTCCACTTT. Protein product: CASSSQNSPLHF.

The chain has TRBV19 and TRBJ2-2, with TRBD1 matching over 9 bases. Germline CDR1 is LNHDA and CDR2 is SQIVND (reference sequence). This CDR3 is built from 15 residues. V was pared by 5 bases and J by 3 bases, with 4 bases of the junction left unmatched. CDR3 loop: CASSGRDRDTGELFF. Here the CDR3 DNA reads TGTGCCAGTAGTGGCCGGGACAGGGACACCGGGGAGCTGTTTTTT.

The J gene is TRBJ2-2, the V gene TRBV25-1, with D perhaps matching TRBD1 (5 bases). Germline assignment: CDR1 MGHDK and CDR2 SYGVNS. Trimming left V 3 bases short and J 0 bases short, with 14 bases between. This CDR3 has 17 amino acids. The CDR3 loop is CASSDRNGRANTGELFF. DNA of the CDR3: TGTGCCAGCAGTGATAGGAATGGCAGGGCGAACACCGGGGAGCTGTTTTTT.

This chain joins TRBV28 and TRBJ1-3, with TRBD1 as a possible D gene (6 bases). CDR1 and CDR2 (germline): MDHEN, SYDVKM. There are 14 residues in the CDR3. The ends were cut back, 6 bases at V and 7 bases at J, with 16 bases in the middle. This chain's CDR3 is CASSLRGQGNTIYF. CDR3 DNA sequence: TGTGCCAGCAGCCTCCGGGGCCAGGGGAACACCATATATTTT.

The V gene is TRBV27, the J gene TRBJ1-2; 10 bases fit TRBD1. Germline CDR1 is MNHEY and CDR2 is SMNVEV (reference sequence). Losses at the gene ends were 4 bases for V and 4 bases for J; bases not matched to a gene: 12. CDR3 length: 17 residues. This CDR3 is CASSSYRTGGDTYGYTF. The CDR3 DNA reads TGTGCCAGCAGTTCGTATCGGACAGGGGGGGATACCTATGGCTACACCTTC.

The CDR3 region has the DNA TGTGCCAGCAGCGTAGGGCATTCAGGGTTCGATGGCTACACCTTC. It is translated as CASSVGHSGFDGYTF. The genes are TRBV9 and TRBJ1-2; a possible D gene is TRBD1 (5 bases). CDR1 is SGDLS, CDR2 YYNGEE, per germline. The CDR3 runs to 15 residues. V lost 0 bases to trimming and J lost 6 bases, with 15 bases between them.

The rearrangement uses TRBV6-6 and TRBJ1-1; D may be TRBD1 (6 bases). CDR3 length: 11 amino acids. Trimming cost V 2 bases and J 8 bases, with 6 bases left between them. CDR1 MNHNY and CDR2 SVGAGI come from the germline V gene (reference sequence). This CDR3 reads CASSYDREAFF. Here the CDR3 DNA reads TGTGCCAGCAGTTACGACAGGGAAGCTTTCTTT.